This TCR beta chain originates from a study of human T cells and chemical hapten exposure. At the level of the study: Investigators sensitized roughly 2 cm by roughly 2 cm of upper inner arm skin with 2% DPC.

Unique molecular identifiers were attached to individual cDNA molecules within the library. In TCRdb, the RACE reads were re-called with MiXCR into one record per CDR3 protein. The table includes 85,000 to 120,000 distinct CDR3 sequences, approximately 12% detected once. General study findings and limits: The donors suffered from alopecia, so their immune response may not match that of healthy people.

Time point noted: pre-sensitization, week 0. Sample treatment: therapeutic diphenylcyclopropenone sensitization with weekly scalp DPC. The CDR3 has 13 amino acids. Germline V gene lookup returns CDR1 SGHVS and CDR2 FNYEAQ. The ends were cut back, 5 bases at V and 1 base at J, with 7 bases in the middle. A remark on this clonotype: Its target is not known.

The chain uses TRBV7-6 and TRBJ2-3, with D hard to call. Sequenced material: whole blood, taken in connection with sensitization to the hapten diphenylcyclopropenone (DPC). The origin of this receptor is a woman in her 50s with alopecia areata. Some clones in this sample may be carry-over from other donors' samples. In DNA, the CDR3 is TGTGCCAGCAGCCGCAGCCGCACAGATACGCAGTATTTT. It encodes CASSRSRTDTQYF.